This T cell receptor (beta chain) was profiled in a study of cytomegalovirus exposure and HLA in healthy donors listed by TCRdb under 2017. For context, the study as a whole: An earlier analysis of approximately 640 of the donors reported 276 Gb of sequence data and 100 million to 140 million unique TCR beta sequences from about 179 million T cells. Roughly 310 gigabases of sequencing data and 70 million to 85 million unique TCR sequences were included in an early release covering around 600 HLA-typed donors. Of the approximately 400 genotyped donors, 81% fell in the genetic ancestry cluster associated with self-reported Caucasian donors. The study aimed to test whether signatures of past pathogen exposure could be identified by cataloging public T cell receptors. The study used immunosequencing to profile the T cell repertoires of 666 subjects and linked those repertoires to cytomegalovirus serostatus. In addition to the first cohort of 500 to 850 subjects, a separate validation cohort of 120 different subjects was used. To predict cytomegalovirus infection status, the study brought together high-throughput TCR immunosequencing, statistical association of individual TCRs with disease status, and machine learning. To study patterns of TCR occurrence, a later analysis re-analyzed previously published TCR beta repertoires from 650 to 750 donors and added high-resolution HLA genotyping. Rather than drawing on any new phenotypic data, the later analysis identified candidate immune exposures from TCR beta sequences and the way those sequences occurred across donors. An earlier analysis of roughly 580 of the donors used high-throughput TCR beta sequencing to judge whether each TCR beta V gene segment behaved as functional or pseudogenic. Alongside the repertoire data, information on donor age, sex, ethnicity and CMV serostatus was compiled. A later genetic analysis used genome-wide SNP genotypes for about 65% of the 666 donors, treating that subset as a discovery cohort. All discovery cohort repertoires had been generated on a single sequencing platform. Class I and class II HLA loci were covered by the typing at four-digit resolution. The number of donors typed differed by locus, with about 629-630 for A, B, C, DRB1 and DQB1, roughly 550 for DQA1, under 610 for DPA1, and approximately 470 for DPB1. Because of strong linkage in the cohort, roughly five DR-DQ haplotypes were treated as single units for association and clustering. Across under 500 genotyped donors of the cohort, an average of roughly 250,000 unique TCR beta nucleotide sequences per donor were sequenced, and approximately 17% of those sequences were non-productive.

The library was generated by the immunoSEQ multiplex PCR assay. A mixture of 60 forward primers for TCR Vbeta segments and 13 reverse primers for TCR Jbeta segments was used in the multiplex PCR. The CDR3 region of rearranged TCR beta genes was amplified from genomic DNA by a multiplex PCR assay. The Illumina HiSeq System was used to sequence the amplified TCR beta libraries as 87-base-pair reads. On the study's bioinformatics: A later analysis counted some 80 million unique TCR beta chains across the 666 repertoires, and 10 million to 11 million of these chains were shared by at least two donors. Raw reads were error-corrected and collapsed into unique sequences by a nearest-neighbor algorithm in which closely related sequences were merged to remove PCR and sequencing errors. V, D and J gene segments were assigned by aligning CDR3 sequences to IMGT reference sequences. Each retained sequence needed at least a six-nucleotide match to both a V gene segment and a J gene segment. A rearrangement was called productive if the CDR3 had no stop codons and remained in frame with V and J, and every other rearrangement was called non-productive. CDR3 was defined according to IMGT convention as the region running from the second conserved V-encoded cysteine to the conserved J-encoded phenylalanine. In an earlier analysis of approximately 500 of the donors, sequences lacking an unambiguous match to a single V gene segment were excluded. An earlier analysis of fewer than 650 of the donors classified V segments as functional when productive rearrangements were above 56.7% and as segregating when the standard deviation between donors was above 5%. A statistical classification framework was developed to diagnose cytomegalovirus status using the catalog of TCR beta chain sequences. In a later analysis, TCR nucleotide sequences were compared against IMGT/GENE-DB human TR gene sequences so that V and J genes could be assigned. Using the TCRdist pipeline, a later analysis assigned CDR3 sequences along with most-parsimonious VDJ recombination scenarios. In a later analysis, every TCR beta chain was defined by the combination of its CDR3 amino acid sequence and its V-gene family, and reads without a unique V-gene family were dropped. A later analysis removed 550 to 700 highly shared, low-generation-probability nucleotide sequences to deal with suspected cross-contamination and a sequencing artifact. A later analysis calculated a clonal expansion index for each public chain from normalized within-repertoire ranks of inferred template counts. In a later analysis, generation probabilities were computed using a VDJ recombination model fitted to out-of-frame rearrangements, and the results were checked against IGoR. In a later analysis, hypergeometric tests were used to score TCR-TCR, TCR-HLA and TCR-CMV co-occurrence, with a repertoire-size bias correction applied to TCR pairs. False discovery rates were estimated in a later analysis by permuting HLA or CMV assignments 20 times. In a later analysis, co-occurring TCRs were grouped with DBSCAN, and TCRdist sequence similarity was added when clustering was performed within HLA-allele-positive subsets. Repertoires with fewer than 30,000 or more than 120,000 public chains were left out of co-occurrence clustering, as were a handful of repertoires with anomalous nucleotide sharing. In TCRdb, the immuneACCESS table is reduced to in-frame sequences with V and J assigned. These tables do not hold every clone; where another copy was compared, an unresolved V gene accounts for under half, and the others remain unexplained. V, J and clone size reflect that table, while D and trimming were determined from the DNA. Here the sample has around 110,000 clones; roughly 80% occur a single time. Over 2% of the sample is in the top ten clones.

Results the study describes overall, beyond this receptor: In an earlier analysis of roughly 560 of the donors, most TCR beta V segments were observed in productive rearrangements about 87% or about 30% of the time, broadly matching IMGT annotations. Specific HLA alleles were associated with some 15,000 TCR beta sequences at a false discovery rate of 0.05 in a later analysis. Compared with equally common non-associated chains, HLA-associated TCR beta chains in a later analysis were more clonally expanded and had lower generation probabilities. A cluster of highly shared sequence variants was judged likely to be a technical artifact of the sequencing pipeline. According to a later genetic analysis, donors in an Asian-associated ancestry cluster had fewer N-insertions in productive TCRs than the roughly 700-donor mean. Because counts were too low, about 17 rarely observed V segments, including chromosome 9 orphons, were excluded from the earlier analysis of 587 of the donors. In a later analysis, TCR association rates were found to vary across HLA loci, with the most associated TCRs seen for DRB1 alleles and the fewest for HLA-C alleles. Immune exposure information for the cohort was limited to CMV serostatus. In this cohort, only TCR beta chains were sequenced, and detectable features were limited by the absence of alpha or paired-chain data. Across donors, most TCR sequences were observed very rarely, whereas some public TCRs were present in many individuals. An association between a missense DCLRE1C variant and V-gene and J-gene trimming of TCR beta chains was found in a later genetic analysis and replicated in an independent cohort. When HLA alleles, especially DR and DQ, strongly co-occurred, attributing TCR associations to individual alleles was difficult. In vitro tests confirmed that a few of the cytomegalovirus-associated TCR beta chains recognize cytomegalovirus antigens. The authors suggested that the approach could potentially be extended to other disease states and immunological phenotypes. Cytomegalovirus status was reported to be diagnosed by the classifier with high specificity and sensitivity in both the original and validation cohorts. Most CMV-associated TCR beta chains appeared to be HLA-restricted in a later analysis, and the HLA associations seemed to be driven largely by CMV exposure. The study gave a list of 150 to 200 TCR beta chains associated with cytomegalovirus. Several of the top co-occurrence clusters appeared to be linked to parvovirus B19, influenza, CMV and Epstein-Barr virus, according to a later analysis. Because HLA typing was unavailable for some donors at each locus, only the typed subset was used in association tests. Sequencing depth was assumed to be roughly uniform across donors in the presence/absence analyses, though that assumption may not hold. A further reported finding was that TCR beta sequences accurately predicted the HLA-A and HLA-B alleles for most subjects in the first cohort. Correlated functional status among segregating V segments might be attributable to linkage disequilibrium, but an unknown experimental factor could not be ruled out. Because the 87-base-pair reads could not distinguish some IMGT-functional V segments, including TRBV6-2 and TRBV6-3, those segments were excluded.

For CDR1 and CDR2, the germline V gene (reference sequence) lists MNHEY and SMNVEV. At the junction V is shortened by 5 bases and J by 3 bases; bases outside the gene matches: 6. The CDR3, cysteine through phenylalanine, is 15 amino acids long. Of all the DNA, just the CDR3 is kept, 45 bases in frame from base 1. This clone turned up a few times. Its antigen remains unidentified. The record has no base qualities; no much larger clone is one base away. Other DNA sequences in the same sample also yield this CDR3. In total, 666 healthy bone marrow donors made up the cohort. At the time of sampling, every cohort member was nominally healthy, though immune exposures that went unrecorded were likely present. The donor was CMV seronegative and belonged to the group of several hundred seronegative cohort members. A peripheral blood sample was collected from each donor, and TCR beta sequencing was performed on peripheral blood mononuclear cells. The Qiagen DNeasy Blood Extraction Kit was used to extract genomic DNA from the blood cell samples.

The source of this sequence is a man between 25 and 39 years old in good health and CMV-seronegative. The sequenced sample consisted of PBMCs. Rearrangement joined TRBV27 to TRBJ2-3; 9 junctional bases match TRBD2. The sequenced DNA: TGTGCCAGCAGTCCGCGGGGGGGTAGGACAGATACGCAGTATTTT. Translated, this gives CASSPRGGRTDTQYF.